This T cell receptor (beta chain) is drawn from a study of blood T cells in healthy people across ages. Points from the study as a whole: A strong correlation was found between TCR beta diversity and the percentage of naive T cells. Compared with aged donors, long-lived donors showed fewer expanded clones, suggesting selection. The fall in TCR beta diversity per million T cells was roughly linear with age.

In the case of this clonotype: Its antigen is not known. A read error may produce the germline difference seen at one junction end.

Sample-barcoded 5' priming and a J-beta primer mix drove a second PCR of roughly 6 to 12 cycles. With 12 random nucleotides, a template-switch adaptor tagged each individual cDNA molecule. In TCRdb, the 5' RACE reads were re-called with MiXCR into one record per CDR3 protein. This sample carries roughly 650,000 distinct CDR3 sequences, about 34% of them seen once, and the ten largest clones take less than 20%. This CDR3 contains 15 residues. Germline assignment: CDR1 SGHKS and CDR2 YYEKEE (reference sequence). The receptor comes from a woman of 80 years or more in good health. What was sequenced was blood. The chain carries TRBV5-5 and TRBJ1-4, with D uncertain. The CDR3 DNA follows: TGTGCCAGCAGCGACCCACAGTCACCAAGAGAAAAACGGTTTTTT. This sequence encodes CASSDPQSPREKRFF. The variable domain in full, with the rest retrieved from reference TRBV5-5 and TRBJ1-4, is DAGVTQSPTHLIKTRGQQVTLRCSPISGHKSVSWYQQVLGQGPQFIFQYYEKEERGRGNFPDRFSARQFPNYSSELNVNALLLGDSALYLCASSDPQSPREKRFFGSGTQLSVL.